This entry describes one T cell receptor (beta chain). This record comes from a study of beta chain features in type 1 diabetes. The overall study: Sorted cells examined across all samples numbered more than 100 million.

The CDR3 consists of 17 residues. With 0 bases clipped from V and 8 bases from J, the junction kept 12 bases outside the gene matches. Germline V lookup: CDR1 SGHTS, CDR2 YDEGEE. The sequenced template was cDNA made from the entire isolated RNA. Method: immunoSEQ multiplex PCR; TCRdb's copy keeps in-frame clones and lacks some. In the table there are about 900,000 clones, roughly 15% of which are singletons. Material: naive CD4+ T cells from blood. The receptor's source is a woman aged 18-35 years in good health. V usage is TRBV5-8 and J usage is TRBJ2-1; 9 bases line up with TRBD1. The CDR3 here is CASSLAPTGGHGYEQFF. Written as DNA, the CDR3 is TGTGCCAGCAGCTTGGCCCCGACAGGGGGACACGGTTATGAGCAGTTCTTC.